This T cell receptor (beta chain) originates from a study of T cells expressing NK-cell markers. At the level of the study: Sequencing of TCR beta repertoires drew on sorted CD3+CD56+NKG2C+, CD3+CD56+NKG2C- and CD3+CD56-NKG2C+ T cells. HCMV serostatus: most of the eight sequenced donors positive, one negative. Study outcomes and limitations: The leading position in the CD3+CD56-NKG2C+ fraction of a handful of donors also went to these clonotypes. Dominant NKG2C+ clonotypes accounted for roughly 1.0-8% of CD8+ T cells in several donors.

In germline, CDR1 is SEHNR, CDR2 FQNEAQ (reference sequence). The CDR3 contains 17 residues. TCRdb re-analyzed the 5' RACE reads; it lists each CDR3 protein once, without DNA. The sample's table shows some 300,000 distinct CDR3 sequences. Regarding this clonotype: What it binds is unknown.

The origin of this receptor is a man younger than 35 in good health. This chain uses TRBV7-9 with TRBJ2-4; TCRdb calls TRBD1, which cannot be checked without DNA. Material for sequencing was blood T cells: a sorted CD56 or NKG2C T cell subset, CD4+ or CD8+ T cells, or bulk PBMC T cells (not recorded which). The CDR3 spells CASSPPFRQASLDIQYF.